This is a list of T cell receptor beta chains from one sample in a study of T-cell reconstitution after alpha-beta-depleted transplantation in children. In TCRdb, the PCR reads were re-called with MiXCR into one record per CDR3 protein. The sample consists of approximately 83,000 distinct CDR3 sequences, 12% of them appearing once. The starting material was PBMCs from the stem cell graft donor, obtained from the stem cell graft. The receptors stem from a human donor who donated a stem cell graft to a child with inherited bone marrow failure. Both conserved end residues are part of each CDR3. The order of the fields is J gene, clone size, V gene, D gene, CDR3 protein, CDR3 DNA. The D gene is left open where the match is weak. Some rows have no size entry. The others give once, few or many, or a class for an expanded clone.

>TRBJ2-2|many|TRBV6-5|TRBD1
CASSYSTGVTGELFF
TGTGCCAGCAGTTACTCGACAGGGGTCACCGGGGAGCTGTTTTTT
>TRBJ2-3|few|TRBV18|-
CASSSEPDTQYF
TGTGCCAGCTCATCAGAGCCAGATACGCAGTATTTT
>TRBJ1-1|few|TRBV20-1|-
CSARVGGGSTEAFF
TGCAGTGCTAGAGTTGGGGGGGGGAGCACTGAAGCTTTCTTT
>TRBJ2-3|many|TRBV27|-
CASSLRRGRTDTQYF
TGTGCCAGCAGTTTACGGCGCGGACGCACAGATACGCAGTATTTT
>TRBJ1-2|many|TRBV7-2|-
CASSPPGARNYGYTF
TGTGCCAGCAGCCCCCCGGGAGCGAGAAATTATGGCTACACCTTC
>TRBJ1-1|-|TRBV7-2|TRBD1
CASSPRGTENTEAFF
TGTGCCAGCAGCCCAAGGGGGACAGAGAACACTGAAGCTTTCTTT
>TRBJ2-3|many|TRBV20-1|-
CSALAPPTDTQYF
TGCAGTGCCCTAGCCCCACCCACAGATACGCAGTATTTT
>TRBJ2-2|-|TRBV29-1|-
CSVAPTGFGELFF
TGCAGCGTTGCCCCTACAGGGTTCGGGGAGCTGTTTTTT
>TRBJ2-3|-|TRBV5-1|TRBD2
CASSLAGGSRPESDTQYF
TGCGCCAGCAGCTTGGCGGGGGGTTCCAGGCCCGAAAGTGATACGCAGTATTTT
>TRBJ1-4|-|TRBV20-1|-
CSASDHNEKLFF
TGCAGTGCTAGCGATCATAATGAAAAACTGTTTTTT
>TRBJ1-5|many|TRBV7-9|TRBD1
CASSTGTGGAGVVLPQHF
TGTGCCAGCAGTACCGGGACAGGGGGCGCGGGAGTTGTTTTGCCCCAGCATTTT
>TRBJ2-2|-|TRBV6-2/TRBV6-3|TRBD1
CASSPGQANPNTGELFF
TGTGCCAGCAGTCCTGGACAGGCCAACCCGAACACCGGGGAGCTGTTTTTT
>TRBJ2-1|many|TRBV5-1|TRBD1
CASRLGQGDYNEQFF
TGCGCCAGCCGCTTAGGACAGGGGGACTACAATGAGCAGTTCTTC
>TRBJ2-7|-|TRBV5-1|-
CASSFIVGGPSSYEQYF
TGCGCCAGCAGCTTTATCGTCGGGGGGCCGAGCTCCTACGAGCAGTACTTC
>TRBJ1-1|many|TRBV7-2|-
CASSLAKGIWTEAFF
TGTGCCAGCAGCTTAGCGAAGGGGATCTGGACTGAAGCTTTCTTT
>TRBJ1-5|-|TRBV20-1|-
CSARGDPRDSNQPQHF
TGCAGTGCTAGAGGGGACCCCCGAGATAGCAATCAGCCCCAGCATTTT
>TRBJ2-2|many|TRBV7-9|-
CASSLEVVTGELFF
TGTGCCAGCAGCTTAGAGGTCGTCACCGGGGAGCTGTTTTTT
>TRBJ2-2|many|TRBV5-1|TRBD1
CASNWGQGAGELFF
TGCGCCAGCAACTGGGGACAGGGGGCCGGGGAGCTGTTTTTT
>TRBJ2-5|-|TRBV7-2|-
CASSLGPLYQETQYF
TGTGCCAGCAGCTTAGGGCCACTGTACCAAGAGACCCAGTACTTC
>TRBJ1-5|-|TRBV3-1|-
CASTKHLHRPQHF
TGTGCCAGCACCAAACATCTGCATCGGCCACAGCATTTT
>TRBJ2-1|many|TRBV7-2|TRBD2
CASSPRVAGGGAHEQFF
TGTGCCAGCAGCCCGAGGGTGGCAGGCGGGGGGGCACATGAGCAGTTCTTC
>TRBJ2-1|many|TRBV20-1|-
CSAWDVVRSSYNEQFF
TGCAGTGCTTGGGACGTCGTGCGGAGCTCCTACAATGAGCAGTTCTTC
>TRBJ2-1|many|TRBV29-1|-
CSVEGGGGVGDEQFF
TGCAGCGTTGAAGGTGGAGGAGGGGTAGGGGATGAGCAGTTCTTC
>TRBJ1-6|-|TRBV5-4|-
CASSRPGPGSPLHF
TGTGCCAGCAGTCGCCCAGGGCCTGGTTCACCCCTCCACTTT
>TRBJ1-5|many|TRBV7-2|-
CASSFDGNQPQHF
TGTGCCAGCAGCTTCGACGGCAATCAGCCCCAGCATTTT
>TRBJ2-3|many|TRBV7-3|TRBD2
CASSNSGGTDTQYF
TGTGCCAGCAGTAATAGCGGGGGCACAGATACGCAGTATTTT
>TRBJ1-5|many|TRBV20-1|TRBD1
CSAYPGTAFAKEPQHF
TGCAGTGCTTACCCCGGGACAGCCTTCGCAAAGGAGCCCCAGCATTTT
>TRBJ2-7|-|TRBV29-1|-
CSVAQSYEQYF
TGCAGCGTTGCGCAGAGCTACGAGCAGTACTTC
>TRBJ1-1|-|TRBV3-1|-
CASTSTRSRNTEAFF
TGTGCCAGCACCTCAACGAGGAGCAGGAACACTGAAGCTTTCTTT
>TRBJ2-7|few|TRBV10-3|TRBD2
CAISDRLATYEQYF
TGTGCCATCAGTGACCGACTAGCTACCTACGAGCAGTACTTC
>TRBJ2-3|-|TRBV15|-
CATQKRVTDTQYF
TGTGCCACACAAAAGCGGGTCACAGATACGCAGTATTTT
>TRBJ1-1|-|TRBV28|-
CASSLARYEAFF
TGTGCCAGCAGTTTAGCCCGATATGAAGCTTTCTTT
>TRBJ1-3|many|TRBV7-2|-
CASSLAGGTGNTIYF
TGTGCCAGCAGCTTAGCAGGGGGAACTGGAAACACCATATATTTT